One and the same sample provided the 30 T cell receptor beta chains below, sequenced in a study of T cell responses to AZD1222 COVID-19 vaccine. Clones were sequenced by immunoSEQ multiplex PCR, and TCRdb holds only the in-frame ones, with some missing. The profile shows 97,000 or so clones, roughly 83% of them singletons. This specimen consisted of peripheral blood, obtained on day 0 of AZD1222 vaccination. The receptor set was obtained from an adult in good health.

The gene calls are TRBV4-3 and TRBJ2-1, with TRBD2 matching 11 bases. Germline V CDR1 and CDR2: LGHNA, YSLEER. Trimming took 0 bases from V and 8 from J; bases not matched to a gene: 6. This CDR3 is 16 amino acids long. This chain's CDR3 is CASSQDPSSGRHEQFF. The CDR3 nucleotides read TGCGCCAGCAGCCAAGATCCGTCTAGCGGGAGGCATGAGCAGTTCTTC.

The J gene is TRBJ1-6, the V gene TRBV6-5, with D possibly being TRBD1 (5 bases). The CDR3 extends over 14 amino acids. The V end lost 2 bases, the J end lost 8 bases, and 10 bases lay between the germline ends. CDR1 and CDR2 (germline): MNHEY, SVGAGI. DNA for the CDR3: TGTGCCAGCAGTTACGATTCCAGGGATTCACCCCTCCACTTT. Translated, it gives CASSYDSRDSPLHF.

The chain combines TRBV27 with TRBJ2-5; D may match TRBD1 or TRBD2 (6 bases each). The CDR3 length is 15 residues. The germline V gene encodes CDR1 MNHEY and CDR2 SMNVEV (reference sequence). Between the trimmed V and J ends, which lost 2 bases and 3 bases, there was a span of 13 bases. The CDR3 reads CASSLMSGAKETQYF. The CDR3 nucleotides are TGTGCCAGCAGTTTAATGTCGGGGGCGAAAGAGACCCAGTACTTC.

The rearrangement uses TRBV5-1 and TRBJ1-3; 10 bases line up with TRBD1. The ends lost 4 bases at V and 1 base at J; junction bases unmatched: 2. This CDR3 is 15 amino acids long. Germline V lookup: CDR1 SGHRS, CDR2 YFSETQ. CDR3 sequence (DNA): TGCGCCAGCAGCGTGGGACAGGGGTCTGGAAACACCATATATTTT. It codes for CASSVGQGSGNTIYF.

The gene calls are TRBV21-1 and TRBJ1-2. TRBV21-1 has pseudogene status. This CDR3 spans 13 amino acids. DNA for the CDR3: TGTGCCAGCAGCAAAGAAGTGAACTATGGCTACACCTTC. Its protein product is CASSKEVNYGYTF.

V is TRBV18 and J is TRBJ2-6; D is undetermined. V lost 6 bases and J 2 bases, leaving 11 bases between the germline ends. The length of the CDR3 is 15 residues. Germline V gene lookup returns CDR1 KGHSH and CDR2 LQKENI. CDR3 nucleotide sequence: TGTGCCAGCTCCCCCAACCTGGCTGGGGCCAACGTCCTGACTTTC. Translated: CASSPNLAGANVLTF.

A word on this clone: An end of the junction differs from the germline gene, which may be a read error. This chain connects TRBV14 to TRBJ1-4; D is unresolved. CDR3 size: 18 residues. Looked up from germline, CDR1 is SGHDN and CDR2 is FVKESK. Here the CDR3 DNA reads TGTGCCAGCACCCAACCTGGCAGGCTACAGAGGACTAATGAAAAACTGTTTTTT. This encodes CASTQPGRLQRTNEKLFF.

V usage is TRBV4-3 and J usage is TRBJ2-7; no definite D call. Germline CDR1 reads LGHNA; CDR2 reads YSLEER. Trimming took off 0 bases at V and 2 bases at J, with 11 bases between the two ends. This CDR3 is 15 amino acids long. CDR3 coding DNA: TGCGCCAGCAGCCAAGATGTAATAAATCCCTACGAGCAGTACTTC. It yields the protein CASSQDVINPYEQYF.

This clone has ten or more counts. The rearrangement uses TRBV6-5 and TRBJ2-2; D is unresolved. Germline V gene sequence: CDR1 MNHEY, CDR2 SVGAGI. This CDR3 has 12 amino acids. V lost 6 bases and J lost 2, with 4 bases in between. The CDR3 coding sequence is TGTGCCAGCAGGATAAACACCGGGGAGCTGTTTTTT. Translating it yields CASRINTGELFF.

Comments on this clone: The sample carries other DNA sequences with the same CDR3. The chain joins TRBV27 to TRBJ2-5; D possibly corresponds to TRBD2 (6 bases). Germline V lookup: CDR1 MNHEY, CDR2 SMNVEV (reference sequence). The CDR3 has 12 residues. Trimming left V 6 bases short and J 5 bases short, with 10 bases between. The CDR3 is CASRQGLETQYF. CDR3 in DNA: TGTGCCAGCAGGCAGGGACTCGAGACCCAGTACTTC.

This sequence joins TRBV4-3 and TRBJ2-2; D may be TRBD1 (5 bases). Per germline, CDR1 LGHNA and CDR2 YSLEER. The CDR3 has 17 amino acids. Trimming cost V 3 bases and J 2 bases, with 16 bases left between them. The CDR3 sequence: CASSQGPGQVNTGELFF. The CDR3 DNA follows: TGCGCCAGCAGCCAGGGGCCGGGCCAGGTAAACACCGGGGAGCTGTTTTTT.

The rearrangement joins TRBV7-9 to TRBJ2-3, with TRBD1 as a possible D gene (6 bases). Germline CDR1 reads SEHNR; CDR2 reads FQNEAQ (reference sequence). V lost 5 bases and J lost 0, with 15 bases in between. This CDR3 has 16 residues. In DNA form, the CDR3 reads TGTGCCAGCAGCCCCATACGCAGGGGTAGCACAGATACGCAGTATTTT. Translation gives CASSPIRRGSTDTQYF.

The rearrangement joins TRBV15 to TRBJ2-3; TRBD1 agrees at 8 bases. The CDR3 contains 12 residues. The germline V gene has CDR1 LNHNV and CDR2 YYDKDF (reference sequence). Germline trimming cut 8 bases from V and 4 bases from J; bases unmatched to any gene: 2. CDR3 sequence reads: CATGQGPDTQYF. The CDR3 bases are TGTGCCACCGGACAGGGCCCAGATACGCAGTATTTT.

This clone was counted only a few times. The rearrangement joins TRBV10-3 to TRBJ1-6; D is ambiguous. The CDR3 covers 13 residues. Trimming pared 6 bases from V and 8 bases from J, leaving 11 bases between. Looked up from germline, CDR1 is ENHRY and CDR2 is SYGVKD. CDR3 residues: CAIRLGSDSPLHF. DNA for the CDR3: TGTGCCATCAGGCTGGGTAGTGATTCACCCCTCCACTTT.

The V call is TRBV14, the J call TRBJ1-6; D is ambiguous. The CDR3 is 13 amino acids. Deletions cut 0 bases from V and 9 bases from J, with 6 bases between. Per the germline V gene, CDR1 is SGHDN and CDR2 is FVKESK. DNA of the CDR3: TGTGCCAGCAGCCAAGACTGGGCTTCACCCCTCCACTTT. This translates into CASSQDWASPLHF.

To note about this clone: Different DNA sequences within this sample yield the same CDR3. The V gene is TRBV5-1, the J gene TRBJ1-4; 9 bases line up with TRBD1. V dropped 0 bases and J dropped 5; count of bases not matched to a gene: 2. The CDR3 sequence is 15 residues long. Germline values: CDR1 SGHRS, CDR2 YFSETQ. CDR3 coding DNA: TGCGCCAGCAGCTTGGGCGGGACAGGGAATGAAAAACTGTTTTTT. Protein sequence: CASSLGGTGNEKLFF.

The rearrangement links TRBV19 to TRBJ2-3; TRBD2 aligns across 7 bases. The CDR3 covers 15 residues. Trimming at V came to 7 bases and at J to 0 bases, leaving 7 bases not matched to a gene. Germline lookup yields CDR1 LNHDA and CDR2 SQIVND (reference sequence). CDR3 bases: TGTGCCAGTAAACCAGCGGGGCCTAGCACAGATACGCAGTATTTT. Protein sequence: CASKPAGPSTDTQYF.

The chain joins TRBV9 to TRBJ2-2, with D possibly being TRBD2 (5 bases). Trimming pared 3 bases from V and 13 bases from J, leaving 13 bases between. The CDR3 is made up of 12 amino acids. Germline CDR1 and CDR2: SGDLS and YYNGEE. The chain's CDR3 is CASSGNRGVLFF. CDR3 nucleotide sequence: TGTGCCAGCAGCGGGAACCGGGGAGTGCTGTTTTTT.

V usage is TRBV5-5 and J usage is TRBJ2-1, with 8 bases identical to TRBD2. V was clipped by 5 bases and J by 7 bases; unmatched bases: 14. This CDR3 has 16 residues. In germline, CDR1 is SGHKS, CDR2 YYEKEE (reference sequence). The CDR3 DNA sequence: TGTGCCAGCAGTTCCCCCCCGGGACTAGGATCTAATGAGCAGTTCTTC. It yields the protein CASSSPPGLGSNEQFF.

CDR3 sequence: CASSQDAGEAFF. In DNA form, the CDR3 reads TGCGCCAGCAGCCAAGACGCGGGTGAAGCTTTCTTT. The chain combines TRBV5-1 with TRBJ1-1, with unresolved D. The CDR3 is 12 amino acids. CDR1 is SGHRS and CDR2 is YFSETQ in the germline V gene. V lost 4 bases and J lost 7, with 11 bases in between. The full variable domain, rest sourced from reference TRBV5-1 and TRBJ1-1, is KAGVTQTPRYLIKTRGQQVTLSCSPISGHRSVSWYQQTPGQGLQFLFEYFSETQRNKGNFPGRFSGRQFSNSRSEMNVSTLELGDSALYLCASSQDAGEAFFGQGTRLTVV.

The rearrangement uses TRBV7-2 and TRBJ2-2, with TRBD2 matching over 11 bases. From germline, CDR1 is SGHTA and CDR2 FQGNSA. The CDR3 contains 17 residues. Trimming at V came to 5 bases and at J to 3 bases, leaving 8 bases not matched to a gene. As DNA, the CDR3 is TGTGCCAGCAGCGTGACTAGCGGGAATCGGGACACCGGGGAGCTGTTTTTT. Translating it yields CASSVTSGNRDTGELFF.

The chain joins TRBV10-1 to TRBJ2-2, with 11 bases lining up with TRBD2. CDR3 length: 16 amino acids. Germline CDR1 is WNHNN and CDR2 is SYGVQD (reference sequence). J was trimmed by 5 bases and V by 5 bases; bases with no gene match: 7. CDR3 loop: CASSTSGGPSTGELFF. The CDR3 DNA reads TGCGCCAGCAGTACTAGCGGGGGCCCGAGTACCGGGGAGCTGTTTTTT.

The chain couples TRBV5-5 to TRBJ2-5, with 12 positions matching TRBD2. This CDR3 comprises 15 residues. The germline gives CDR1 SGHKS, CDR2 YYEKEE (reference sequence). The junction had 1 base not matched to a gene; V was cut back by 0 bases and J by 4 bases. CDR3 residues: CASSLGLAGAETQYF. For the CDR3, the DNA is TGTGCCAGCAGCTTGGGACTAGCGGGGGCAGAGACCCAGTACTTC.

The chain links TRBV5-5 to TRBJ1-4, with a possible D match to TRBD1 (6 bases). The ends were cut back, 1 base at V and 8 bases at J, with 12 bases in the middle. Germline CDR1 SGHKS, CDR2 YYEKEE (reference sequence). The CDR3 is made up of 14 amino acids. The CDR3 loop is CASSLNRVEEKLFF. CDR3 nucleotide sequence: TGTGCCAGCAGCTTGAACAGGGTGGAAGAAAAACTGTTTTTT.

V usage is TRBV2 and J usage is TRBJ1-4; maybe TRBD1 (5 bases). The ends were cut back, 7 bases at V and 7 bases at J, with 19 bases in the middle. The CDR3 has 15 amino acids. CDR1 and CDR2 from the germline V gene are SNHLY and FYNNEI. The CDR3 nucleotides read TGTGCCAGCATCCGCACTCCAGGGTTGCGTGAAAAACTGTTTTTT. This gives the protein CASIRTPGLREKLFF.

The chain recombines TRBV18 with TRBJ1-1; D unresolved. V was trimmed by 3 bases and J by 11 bases, leaving 19 bases between them. Per the germline V gene, CDR1 is KGHSH and CDR2 is LQKENI. This CDR3 comprises 14 residues. CDR3 DNA: TGTGCCAGCTCACCCCGAACTCAGACCCGAAAGGCTTTCTTT. As protein: CASSPRTQTRKAFF.

The chain carries TRBV30 and TRBJ1-6, with TRBD1 as a possible D gene (6 bases). Germline V CDR1 and CDR2: GTSNPN, SVGIG (reference sequence). CDR3 size: 13 residues. The ends were cut back, 8 bases at V and 9 bases at J, with 17 bases in the middle. Written as DNA, the CDR3 is TGTGCCCGCCAACAGGGATGGGGTTCACCCCTCCACTTT. This translates into CARQQGWGSPLHF.

The rearrangement links TRBV5-1 to TRBJ2-5, with D uncertain. This CDR3 spans 14 amino acids. The germline V gene encodes CDR1 SGHRS and CDR2 YFSETQ. With 0 bases removed from V and 4 bases from J, the gap between germline ends came to 10 bases. The CDR3, as DNA: TGCGCCAGCAGCTTGGAGGCCAGACCAGAGACCCAGTACTTC. Translation gives CASSLEARPETQYF.

The rearrangement joins TRBV7-8 to TRBJ1-5; perhaps TRBD1 as D (6 bases). Germline CDR1 SGHVS, CDR2 FQNEAQ. The CDR3 contains 14 residues. Trimming took off 0 bases at V and 6 bases at J, with 9 bases between the two ends. CDR3 protein: CASSLADRIQPQHF. The CDR3 DNA sequence: TGTGCCAGCAGCTTAGCTGACAGGATTCAGCCCCAGCATTTT.

The J gene is TRBJ1-2, the V gene TRBV12-3 or TRBV12-4; tentative D call: TRBD1 (6 bases). This CDR3 is 13 amino acids long. Trimming pared 6 bases from V and 0 bases from J, leaving 8 bases between. The CDR3 nucleotides are TGTGCCAGCAGACAGGGAGCTAACTATGGCTACACCTTC. This codes for CASRQGANYGYTF.